This T cell receptor beta chain was sequenced for a study of response to subunit inactivated influenza vaccine (dated by TCRdb to about 2018). Regarding the complete study: Deep quantitative profiling of the T cell receptor repertoire was used in the study to follow responses to a trivalent subunit inactivated influenza vaccine. General study outcomes and caveats: According to the authors, only a limited number of new T cells may be recruited by each seasonal influenza vaccination.

The CDR3 spans 13 residues, from the cysteine through the phenylalanine. Only CDR3 DNA is held: 39 bases, read in frame from base 1. V is shortened by 2 bases, J by 8 bases, and the region joining them spans 15 bases. According to the germline V gene (reference sequence), CDR1 reads DFQATT and CDR2 reads SNEGSKA. Library preparation used RT-PCR. Sequenced on an Illumina HiSeq 2500. Using fastp trimming at Q25 and MiXCR clonotype assembly, TCRdb reanalyzed the public sequencing data and kept in-frame beta chains. Entries are consolidated by CDR3 protein sequence, retaining the most common genes and DNA. The sample has about 700,000 distinct CDR3 sequences on record, roughly 14% of them singletons. 6.5% to 8.5% of the sample is in the top ten clones. Turning to this clonotype: What antigen it recognizes has not been identified. It has no much larger one-base neighbor in the sample; base qualities were not kept.

Sequences were derived from PBMCs from blood, sampled 14 to 15 days before vaccination. The chain uses TRBV20-1 and TRBJ1-2; a weak D assignment points to TRBD1 (6 bases agree). The origin of this receptor is a middle-aged man who received an inactivated influenza vaccine. Donor details come from another sample of the same person, matched by shared clones. The CDR3 region reads CSARQGRTRGYTF. The sequenced DNA: TGCAGTGCTAGACAGGGGAGGACGCGGGGCTACACCTTC.